What follows describes a single T cell receptor beta chain. This clone has more than one count but fewer than ten. Its antigen remains unidentified. Read data end 3 residues before the CDR3 end; the end is taken from the germline J gene. For sequencing input, CVID and control samples contributed equivalent amounts of genomic DNA. For every sample, a 60 bp segment covering the rearranged TCRbeta CDR3 region was amplified and then sequenced. The immunoSEQ assay, a bias-corrected multiplex PCR combined with high-throughput sequencing, was used for TCRbeta amplification. As for how the authors treated the data: Every unique nucleotide sequence counted as a clone and was annotated with V, D and J genes, copy number and frequency. Sequences were labeled productive if in frame, and non-productive if out of frame or containing stop codons. As previously described, Shannon's entropy was used to calculate clonality. Mean CDR3 Kyte-Doolittle hydropathy was derived from the predicted amino acid sequences of productive clones. Hierarchical clustering of scaled V gene usage was performed with the R hclust function using Manhattan distance and complete linkage. Sharing of clones by CDR3 amino acid sequence was evaluated through resampling of 12 repertoires per group over 100 rounds. The repertoires were searched for 60 to 70 published EBV-specific TCRbeta sequences and almost 250 published CMV-specific TCRbeta sequences. Analysis left out two CVID samples that produced under 10,000 sequences, so 40 to 45 CVID repertoires remained. TCRdb's version of the immuneACCESS table is confined to in-frame rearrangements and falls short of the full clone set. An unresolved V gene accounts for under half of the shortfall where checked; the remainder is of unknown origin. D and trimming come from the DNA, and the V and J calls and clone size come from that table. Listed for this sample are some 13,000 clones, none observed only a single time. The top ten clones comprise around 7% of the sample.

This sample stems from a study of T cell clonality in common variable immunodeficiency (dated by TCRdb to between 2015 and 2017). CVID was diagnosed by standard criteria: serum IgG, IgA and/or IgM reduced below normal range, plus specific antibody deficiency. There were around 43 subjects in the CVID group (roughly 15 female and approximately 30 male), ranging in age from about 8 to 70 years, with a mean age of 40. Most of the CVID patients and most of the healthy controls were of Caucasian heritage. All CVID subjects had received replacement immunoglobulin therapy for at least one year at the time of study participation. At the time of blood collection, no CVID subject was ill or was being treated with immunomodulatory or immunosuppressive medication. Heparinized peripheral whole blood samples of about 5 to 8.5 ml were obtained from each donor. Genomic DNA from adults with common variable immune deficiency (CVID) and from healthy adult controls was the source for sequencing TCRbeta CDR3 repertoires. To isolate peripheral blood mononuclear cells, diluted blood was subjected to density centrifugation over Hypaque 1077 or Ficoll-Paque. Genomic DNA was obtained from unsorted mononuclear cells using either Qiagen column purification or a centrifugation-based method.

What the research found in general, with its limitations: TCRbeta clonality was higher in CVID subjects than in healthy controls (t-test p = 0.018), and the increase was most characteristic of about a third of subjects. Despite equal DNA input, controls averaged roughly 80,000 unique sequences per sample versus about 31,547 in CVID samples. Fewer TCRbeta clones were shared among CVID subjects than among healthy controls (p < 0.0001). Reportedly, TCRbeta sequences from CVID had fewer deletions and N-nucleotide insertions, and highly modified clones with 13 or more V deletions were absent from CVID. Patient heterogeneity within the CVID cohort put limits on correlating repertoire features with clinical complications. According to the authors, figuring out what caused the increased clonality in CVID would require sequencing the repertoires of T cell subpopulations.

As encoded in the germline V gene, CDR1 is SGHNT while CDR2 is YENEEA. The CDR3 sequence holds 15 residues, the cysteine and phenylalanine included. The DNA shown is the part of the CDR3 that was read: 36 bases, in frame from base 1. Trimming takes 5 bases from V and 6 bases from J, and the germline ends sit 18 bases apart. Material: peripheral blood mononuclear cells. The rearranged segments are TRBV11-3 and TRBJ2-3; possibly the D gene is TRBD2, per 5 matching bases. This clonotype was obtained from a human donor with common variable immunodeficiency. The CDR3: CASSTRGGPGDTQYF. The sequenced part of the CDR3 DNA is TGTGCCAGCAGCACGCGAGGCGGTCCGGGGGATACG.